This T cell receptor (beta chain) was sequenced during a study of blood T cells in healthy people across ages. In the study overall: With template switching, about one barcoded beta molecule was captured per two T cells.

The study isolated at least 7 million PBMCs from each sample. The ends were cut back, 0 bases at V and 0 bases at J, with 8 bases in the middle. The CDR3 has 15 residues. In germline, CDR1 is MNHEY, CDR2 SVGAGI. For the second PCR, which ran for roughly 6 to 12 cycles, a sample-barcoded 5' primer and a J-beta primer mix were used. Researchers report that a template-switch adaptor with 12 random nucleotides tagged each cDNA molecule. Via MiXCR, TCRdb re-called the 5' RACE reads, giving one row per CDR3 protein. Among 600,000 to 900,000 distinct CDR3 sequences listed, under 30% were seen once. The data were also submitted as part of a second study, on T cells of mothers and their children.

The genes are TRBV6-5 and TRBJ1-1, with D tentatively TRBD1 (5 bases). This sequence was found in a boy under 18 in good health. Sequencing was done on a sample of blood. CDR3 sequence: CASSYSQGLNTEAFF. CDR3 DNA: TGTGCCAGCAGTTACTCGCAGGGTTTGAACACTGAAGCTTTCTTT.